The 32 T cell receptor beta chains listed next were all sequenced from one sample in a study of T cells in localized non-small cell lung cancer. Repertoires were generated with immunoSEQ multiplex PCR, while TCRdb's copy carries only in-frame clones and drops some. The sample contains several thousand clones, 25% to 35% of which appear only once. Material: lung tumor tissue, obtained before any cancer treatment. The receptors come from a man aged 35-75 years with stage III lung adenocarcinoma.

The chain combines TRBV6-8 with TRBJ1-6; D gene ambiguous. The CDR3 runs to 16 residues. The germline CDR1 and CDR2 sequences are MNHGY and SAAAGT. Trimming took 6 bases from V and 3 from J, leaving 15 bases between them. The CDR3 loop is CASREGVTNYNSPLHF. The CDR3 DNA reads as TGTGCCAGCAGGGAAGGTGTCACGAACTATAATTCACCCCTCCACTTT.

This clone was seen more than once but under ten times. The chain uses TRBV2 and TRBJ2-7; possible D gene TRBD2, 6 bases. Germline loops: CDR1 SNHLY, CDR2 FYNNEI. The CDR3 consists of 13 residues. V dropped 7 bases and J dropped 2 bases, with 12 bases sitting between them. CDR3 nucleotides: TGTGCCAGCATTCGGGGGTTCGCCTACGAGCAGTACTTC. Its translation: CASIRGFAYEQYF.

This clone was counted once. V gene TRBV29-1 combines with J gene TRBJ2-7; D unresolved. From germline, CDR1 is SQVTM and CDR2 ANQGSEA. The CDR3 is 12 amino acids. Trimming removed 2 bases at V and 4 bases at J, with 9 bases between. Here the CDR3 DNA reads TGCAGCGTTGAATCAAGTTCGTACGAGCAGTACTTC. Residues: CSVESSSYEQYF.

This sequence joins TRBV28 and TRBJ2-2; D is perhaps TRBD2 (5 bases). The CDR3 contains 15 residues. V was pared by 2 bases and J by 2 bases, with 9 bases between. Germline lookup yields CDR1 MDHEN and CDR2 SYDVKM. The CDR3 sequence is CASSLRGFNTGELFF. CDR3 in DNA: TGTGCCAGCAGTTTACGCGGGTTTAACACCGGGGAGCTGTTTTTT.

The sample holds a few counts of this clone. The V and J genes are TRBV6-8 and TRBJ2-2; 9 bases map to TRBD1. CDR3 length: 14 residues. Per the germline V gene, CDR1 is MNHGY and CDR2 is SAAAGT. V lost 4 bases, J lost 11 bases, and 8 bases stayed unmatched. The chain's CDR3 is CASSLVQGARELFF. The CDR3 DNA reads as TGTGCCAGCAGTTTGGTACAGGGGGCACGTGAGCTGTTTTTT.

The chain links TRBV6-8 to TRBJ2-6; D is ambiguous. V dropped 6 bases and J dropped 4 bases, with 7 bases sitting between them. The CDR3 covers 13 residues. Germline lookup yields CDR1 MNHGY and CDR2 SAAAGT. This CDR3 is CASRLGGANVLTF. CDR3 bases: TGTGCCAGCAGACTGGGGGGGGCCAACGTCCTGACTTTC.

This clone was recorded only once. This sequence joins TRBV12-5 and TRBJ2-2; D is undetermined. Trimming removed 6 bases at V and 0 bases at J, with 11 bases between. CDR1 and CDR2 (germline): LGHNT, FRNRAP. There are 15 residues in the CDR3. The CDR3 nucleotides are TGTGCTAGTGGCTCCCGGCACTCGAACACCGGGGAGCTGTTTTTT. Translating gives CASGSRHSNTGELFF. Full variable domain (remainder filled in from reference TRBV12-5 and TRBJ2-2): DARVTQTPRHKVTEMGQEVTMRCQPILGHNTVFWYRQTMMQGLELLAYFRNRAPLDDSGMPKDRFSAEMPDATLATLKIQPSEPRDSAVYFCASGSRHSNTGELFFGEGSRLTVL.

This clone was counted between two and nine times. The CDR3 here is CASSFRFNTGELFF. In DNA form, the CDR3 reads TGTGCCAGCAGCTTTAGGTTTAACACCGGGGAGCTGTTTTTT. The gene calls are TRBV11-3 and TRBJ2-2; D is unresolved. Germline loops: CDR1 SGHNT, CDR2 YENEEA. Trimming removed 3 bases at V and 2 bases at J, with 7 bases between. The CDR3 contains 14 residues.

The J gene is TRBJ2-5, the V gene TRBV18; D is perhaps TRBD2 (6 bases). The CDR3 has 16 amino acids. Germline V lookup: CDR1 KGHSH, CDR2 LQKENI. Trimming left V 5 bases short and J 2 bases short, with 18 bases between. This chain's CDR3 is CASSKVASSGQETQYF. Here the CDR3 DNA reads TGTGCCAGCTCAAAGGTCGCGAGTAGCGGACAAGAGACCCAGTACTTC.

The rearrangement joins TRBV18 to TRBJ1-2; D gene uncertain. The CDR3 consists of 14 residues. V lost 2 bases, J lost 0 bases, and 7 bases lay in between. Per germline, CDR1 KGHSH and CDR2 LQKENI. CDR3 in amino acids: CASSPTPANYGYTF. The CDR3 bases are TGTGCCAGCTCACCAACACCAGCTAACTATGGCTACACCTTC.

J is TRBJ1-6 and V is TRBV29-1; D is ambiguous. Trimming shortened V by 5 bases and J by 0 bases, and 5 bases separated the two germline ends. This CDR3 contains 13 residues. CDR1 and CDR2 (germline): SQVTM, ANQGSEA. The CDR3 DNA sequence: TGCAGCGTTCAGAGCTCCTATAATTCACCCCTCCACTTT. Translation gives CSVQSSYNSPLHF. Based on the CDR3 plus reference TRBV29-1 and TRBJ1-6, the full variable domain is SAVISQKPSRDICQRGTSLTIQCQVDSQVTMMFWYRQQPGQSLTLIATANQGSEATYESGFVIDKFPISRPNLTFSTLTVSNMSPEDSSIYLCSVQSSYNSPLHFGNGTRLTVT.

V gene TRBV11-3 combines with J gene TRBJ2-2; the D gene is possibly TRBD1 (5 bases). The germline CDR1 and CDR2 sequences are SGHNT and YENEEA. V dropped 3 bases and J dropped 0 bases, with 8 bases sitting between them. The CDR3 has 15 residues. The CDR3 region has the DNA TGTGCCAGCAGCTTGGGGCAGACGAACACCGGGGAGCTGTTTTTT. It yields the protein CASSLGQTNTGELFF.

V usage is TRBV9 and J usage is TRBJ1-4; D is unclear. The CDR3 runs 16 residues. CDR1 SGDLS and CDR2 YYNGEE come from the germline V gene. V lost 3 bases, J lost 6 bases, and 18 bases lay in between. The CDR3 spells CASSAGPGGFHEKLFF. The CDR3 bases are TGTGCCAGCAGCGCCGGCCCGGGCGGTTTTCATGAAAAACTGTTTTTT.

V gene TRBV25-1 combines with J gene TRBJ1-4, with D unclear. V was trimmed by 0 bases and J by 10 bases, leaving 9 bases between them. The CDR3 has 13 residues. Germline CDR1 and CDR2: MGHDK and SYGVNS. CDR3: CASSEYKGGKLFF. The CDR3 nucleotides are TGTGCCAGCAGTGAATATAAGGGCGGAAAACTGTTTTTT.

The chain uses TRBV4-1 and TRBJ2-3; D is perhaps TRBD1 or TRBD2 (5 bases each). The V end was cut by 3 bases, the J end by 9 bases, with 13 bases between. CDR1 is MGHRA, CDR2 YSYEKL, per germline. This CDR3 spans 13 amino acids. The CDR3 nucleotides read TGCGCCAGCAGCCAGGGGGACCTCATAACGCAGTATTTT. This translates into CASSQGDLITQYF.

The chain joins TRBV6-8 to TRBJ1-6; D is undetermined. CDR3 length: 14 amino acids. Per the germline V gene, CDR1 is MNHGY and CDR2 is SAAAGT. The V gene lost 3 bases and the J gene lost 9 bases, with 12 bases spanning the gap. The CDR3 bases are TGTGCCAGCAGTTATCAAAGCAGACTTTCACCCCTCCACTTT. Protein product: CASSYQSRLSPLHF.

There are a few counts of this clone. The J gene is TRBJ2-3, the V gene TRBV9; TRBD1 matches 10 bases. Germline values: CDR1 SGDLS, CDR2 YYNGEE. V lost 0 bases, J lost 4 bases, and 8 bases stayed unmatched. There are 17 residues in the CDR3. The CDR3 region is CASSVAVTGGLADTQYF. The CDR3 DNA follows: TGTGCCAGCAGCGTAGCCGTGACAGGGGGCCTCGCAGATACGCAGTATTTT.

This clone was detected a few times. The chain links TRBV6-8 to TRBJ1-2; 7 bases agree with TRBD1. V was clipped by 7 bases and J by 3 bases; unmatched bases: 8. The CDR3 consists of 14 residues. CDR1 and CDR2 (germline): MNHGY, SAAAGT. The CDR3 DNA follows: TGTGCCAGCACCGCCGGGACAGACTACTATGGCTACACCTTC. Amino acids: CASTAGTDYYGYTF.

This clone was picked up a small number of times. The chain has TRBV6-8 and TRBJ2-1; 9 nucleotides align to TRBD1. Trimming removed 6 bases from V and 6 bases from J; junction bases left unmatched: 12. CDR3 length: 16 amino acids. Looked up from germline, CDR1 is MNHGY and CDR2 is SAAAGT. CDR3 in DNA: TGTGCCAGCAGGGGAGGAGGGACAGGGAATTCCAATGAGCAGTTCTTC. It specifies CASRGGGTGNSNEQFF.

Within the sample, this clone is large (0.1 to 1%). V is TRBV28 and J is TRBJ1-5, with D maybe TRBD1 (5 bases). Trimming shortened V by 5 bases and J by 3 bases, and 23 bases separated the two germline ends. Per the germline V gene, CDR1 is MDHEN and CDR2 is SYDVKM. The CDR3 has 18 amino acids. This chain's CDR3 is CASSHRLGFQGFNQPQHF. The CDR3 DNA reads TGTGCCAGCAGTCACCGTCTTGGTTTCCAGGGCTTCAATCAGCCCCAGCATTTT.

This clone is medium-sized (0.01 to 0.1%) in the sample. This chain links TRBV10-3 with TRBJ1-1; D gene uncertain. The CDR3 is made up of 15 amino acids. Germline V gives CDR1 ENHRY, CDR2 SYGVKD. The germline V and J ends were trimmed by 0 bases and 1 base, with 9 bases remaining between them. CDR3 sequence reads: CAISESGVWNTEAFF. CDR3 nucleotide sequence: TGTGCCATCAGTGAGTCCGGGGTTTGGAACACTGAAGCTTTCTTT.

This rearrangement joins TRBV6-8 to TRBJ2-1; the match to TRBD2 covers 11 bases. With V trimmed by 10 bases and J by 8 bases, 4 bases remained unmatched. CDR1 and CDR2 from the germline V gene are MNHGY and SAAAGT. The CDR3 contains 12 residues. CDR3 nucleotides: TGTGCCACGACTAGCGGGATCGATGAGCAGTTCTTC. Translating it yields CATTSGIDEQFF.

Only a few counts were recorded for this clone. The rearrangement joins TRBV11-3 to TRBJ1-5; D might be TRBD1 (5 bases). Trimming stripped 5 bases from V and 6 bases from J, with 17 bases between. Germline V gene sequence: CDR1 SGHNT, CDR2 YENEEA. The CDR3 runs 15 residues. CDR3 residues: CASSATGVGIQPQHF. The CDR3 DNA reads as TGTGCCAGCAGCGCCACAGGCGTGGGGATTCAGCCCCAGCATTTT.

The chain has TRBV5-1 and TRBJ1-1; maybe TRBD1 (5 bases). Germline V gene data show CDR1 as SGHRS and CDR2 as YFSETQ. Trimming left V 4 bases short and J 3 bases short, with 16 bases between. CDR3 length equals 15 residues. The CDR3 nucleotides read TGCGCCAGCAGCCGTGCTCCAGGGTACGACACTGAAGCTTTCTTT. It codes for CASSRAPGYDTEAFF. Based on the CDR3 plus reference TRBV5-1 and TRBJ1-1, the full variable domain is KAGVTQTPRYLIKTRGQQVTLSCSPISGHRSVSWYQQTPGQGLQFLFEYFSETQRNKGNFPGRFSGRQFSNSRSEMNVSTLELGDSALYLCASSRAPGYDTEAFFGQGTRLTVV.

The rearrangement uses TRBV6-8 and TRBJ2-1, with 12 bases matching TRBD2. The V gene end was trimmed by 5 bases and the J gene end by 4 bases; junction bases not matched to a gene: 6. The CDR3 runs to 16 residues. Germline CDR1 MNHGY, CDR2 SAAAGT. The CDR3 DNA sequence: TGTGCCAGCAGTGGGAAGACTAGCGGGGGTTACAATGAGCAGTTCTTC. Translation gives CASSGKTSGGYNEQFF.

The chain is built from TRBV5-1 and TRBJ2-1, with 9 nucleotides matching TRBD2. Germline loops: CDR1 SGHRS, CDR2 YFSETQ. CDR3 length equals 18 residues. The junction had 13 bases not matched to a gene; V was cut back by 2 bases and J by 4 bases. CDR3 in DNA: TGCGCCAGCAGCTTTACCGTTAGCGGGAGCAGGGTTTACAATGAGCAGTTCTTC. Its translation is CASSFTVSGSRVYNEQFF.

In its sample, this clone was seen a few times. V is TRBV11-3 and J is TRBJ2-7, with D unresolved. This CDR3 has 15 amino acids. V gave up 4 bases and J gave up 2 bases, with 15 bases separating them. Germline lookup yields CDR1 SGHNT and CDR2 YENEEA. The CDR3 here is CASSSPHLTTYEQYV. Written as DNA, the CDR3 is TGTGCCAGCAGCTCTCCTCACTTAACGACCTACGAGCAGTACGTC.

This chain links TRBV6-8 with TRBJ1-1, with D possibly TRBD1 on 6 matching bases. The CDR3 contains 13 residues. CDR1 and CDR2 from the germline V gene are MNHGY and SAAAGT. V was trimmed by 5 bases and J by 4 bases, leaving 11 bases between them. CDR3 region: CASSQGSSTEAFF. CDR3 DNA sequence: TGTGCCAGCAGTCAGGGGTCGAGCACTGAAGCTTTCTTT.

This clone has just a few counts. The rearrangement joins TRBV6-8 to TRBJ2-7, with 7 positions matching TRBD1. V shed 8 bases, J shed 0 bases, and the junction held 7 bases outside the gene matches. The CDR3 totals 14 residues. Germline values: CDR1 MNHGY, CDR2 SAAAGT. The CDR3 nucleotides read TGTGCCAGCCGAAAAACAGGGGACTCCTACGAGCAGTACTTC. It translates to CASRKTGDSYEQYF.

The chain couples TRBV11-3 to TRBJ2-1; 12 bases agree with TRBD2. Germline V gene data show CDR1 as SGHNT and CDR2 as YENEEA. This CDR3 has 15 amino acids. The V segment lost 5 bases and the J segment 7 bases; nucleotides outside the gene matches: 6. DNA of the CDR3: TGTGCCAGCAGCAAACGACTAGCGGGAGTTAATGAGCAGTTCTTC. It encodes CASSKRLAGVNEQFF.

This clone was observed a few times. The chain combines TRBV10-3 with TRBJ1-2, with D tentatively TRBD1 (5 bases). V was pared by 4 bases and J by 8 bases, with 11 bases between. CDR3 length: 12 amino acids. The germline V gene has CDR1 ENHRY and CDR2 SYGVKD. This chain's CDR3 is CAISAPGMGYTF. In nucleotides, the CDR3 is TGTGCCATCAGTGCCCCAGGGATGGGCTACACCTTC.

V and J are TRBV6-8 and TRBJ2-7, with D possibly matching TRBD1 (6 bases). V was cut by 5 bases and J by 4 bases, with 18 bases left in between. The V gene's germline CDR1 is MNHGY and CDR2 SAAAGT. The CDR3 loop spans 15 amino acids. Here the CDR3 reads CASSDPGTPPYEQYV. The CDR3 DNA sequence: TGTGCCAGCAGTGACCCCGGGACACCACCTTACGAGCAGTACGTC.